This T cell receptor (beta chain) was retrieved from a study of T cell responses to AZD1222 COVID-19 vaccine. Study results and caveats: Baseline serostatus was positive in only six AZD1222 recipients.

As concerns this clone: The antigen is unknown.

The data were produced by immunoSEQ multiplex PCR, yet TCRdb's version contains in-frame clones alone and is incomplete. There are about 120,000 clones in the sample; more than 75% occur only once, and 3% to 4% lies in the top ten. This receptor was identified in an adult in good health. The material was peripheral blood, obtained on day 0 of AZD1222 vaccination.

CDR3 sequence reads: CASSFGRKNTEAFF. CDR3 in DNA: TGTGCCAGCAGCTTCGGGCGGAAGAACACTGAAGCTTTCTTT. The J gene is TRBJ1-1, the V gene TRBV5-6; D not certain. Germline V lookup: CDR1 SGHDT, CDR2 YYEEEE. Trimming took off 2 bases at V and 1 base at J, with 9 bases between the two ends. The CDR3 consists of 14 residues.